This T cell receptor beta chain was identified in a study of identical twins. Study findings and constraints: Potential partial confounding of zero-insertion analyses by invariant MAIT and iNKT cells was noted. Those out-of-frame alpha sequences shared by twins showed an excess of low generation probability.

TCRdb called the 5' RACE reads again in MiXCR, with one record for every CDR3 protein. The sample shows 400,000 to 600,000 distinct CDR3 sequences, about a fifth of them seen only once. Healthy Caucasians alone served as donors. The V end lost 2 bases, the J end lost 1 base, and 10 bases lay between the germline ends. The CDR3 extends over 15 amino acids. Germline CDR1 and CDR2: ENHRY and SYGVKD. Remarks on this clonotype: What it binds is unknown.

The data also belong to a second study, concerning yellow fever vaccine responses in identical twins.

This chain joins TRBV10-3 and TRBJ2-3; D is unresolved. Sequencing was carried out using CD4+ T cells sorted from blood. This receptor was taken from a woman under 30 in good health. The CDR3 loop is CAISEGASGTDTQYF. The CDR3 coding sequence is TGTGCCATCAGTGAGGGAGCGTCTGGCACAGATACGCAGTATTTT.